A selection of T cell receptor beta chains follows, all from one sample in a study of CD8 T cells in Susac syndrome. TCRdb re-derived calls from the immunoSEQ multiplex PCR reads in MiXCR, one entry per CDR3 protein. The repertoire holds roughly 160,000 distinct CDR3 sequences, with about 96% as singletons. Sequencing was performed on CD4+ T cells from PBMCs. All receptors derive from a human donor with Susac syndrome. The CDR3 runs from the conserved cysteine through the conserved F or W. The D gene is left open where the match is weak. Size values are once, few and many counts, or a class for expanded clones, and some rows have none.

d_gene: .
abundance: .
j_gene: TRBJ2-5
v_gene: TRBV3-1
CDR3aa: CASSQLWDQYF
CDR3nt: TGTGCCAGCAGCCAATTATGGGACCAGTACTTC

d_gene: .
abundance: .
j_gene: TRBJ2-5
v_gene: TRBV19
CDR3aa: CASSRGTPHLHF
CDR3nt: TGTGCCAGTAGCAGGGGGACTCCCCACCTCCACTTC

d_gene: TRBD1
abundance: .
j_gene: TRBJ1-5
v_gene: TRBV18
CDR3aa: CASSPTGTGEGNQPQHF
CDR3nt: TGTGCCAGCTCACCAACCGGGACAGGGGAAGGCAATCAGCCCCAGCATTTT

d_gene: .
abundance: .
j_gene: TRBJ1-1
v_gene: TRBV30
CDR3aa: CAWDPGLNTEAFF
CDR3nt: TGTGCCTGGGACCCAGGGCTGAACACTGAAGCTTTCTTT

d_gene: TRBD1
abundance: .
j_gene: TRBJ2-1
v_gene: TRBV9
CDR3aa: CASSVDRVTVNEQFF
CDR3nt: TGTGCCAGCAGCGTCGACAGGGTGACCGTCAATGAGCAGTTCTTC

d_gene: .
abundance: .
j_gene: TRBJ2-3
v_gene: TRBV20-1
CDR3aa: CSADFYDTQYF
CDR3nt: TGCAGTGCTGACTTCTATGATACGCAGTATTTT

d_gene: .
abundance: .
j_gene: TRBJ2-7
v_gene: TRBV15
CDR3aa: CATSRDLGSSYEQYF
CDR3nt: TGTGCCACCAGCAGAGATTTGGGCAGCTCCTACGAGCAGTACTTC

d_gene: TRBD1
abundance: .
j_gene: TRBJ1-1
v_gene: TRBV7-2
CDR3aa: CASSPLKGTGRTEAFF
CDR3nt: TGTGCCAGCAGCCCTCTAAAGGGGACAGGGAGGACTGAAGCTTTCTTT

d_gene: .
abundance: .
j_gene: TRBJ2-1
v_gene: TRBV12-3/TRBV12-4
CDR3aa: CASSVGAGPTRVQFF
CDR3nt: TGTGCCAGCAGTGTTGGCGCAGGGCCGACGAGGGTGCAGTTCTTC

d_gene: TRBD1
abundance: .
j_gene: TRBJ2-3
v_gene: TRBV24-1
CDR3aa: CATSDDRGTDTQYF
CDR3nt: TGTGCCACCAGTGATGACAGGGGCACAGATACGCAGTATTTT

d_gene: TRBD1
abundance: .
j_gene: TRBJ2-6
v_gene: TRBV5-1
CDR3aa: CASSGAPGQVSGANVLTF
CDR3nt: TGCGCCAGCAGCGGGGCCCCGGGACAGGTCTCTGGGGCCAACGTCCTGACTTTC

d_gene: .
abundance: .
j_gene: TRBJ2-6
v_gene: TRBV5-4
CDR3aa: CASRLGAKGSGANVLTF
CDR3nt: TGTGCCAGCAGGCTGGGGGCTAAGGGCTCTGGGGCCAACGTCCTGACTTTC

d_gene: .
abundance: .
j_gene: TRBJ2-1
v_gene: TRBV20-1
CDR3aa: CSALGLASGYNEQFF
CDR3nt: TGCAGTGCCCTGGGGCTAGCGTCGGGTTACAATGAGCAGTTCTTC

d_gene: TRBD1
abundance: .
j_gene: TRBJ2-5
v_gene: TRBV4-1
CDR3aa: CASSQPPGQGKETQYF
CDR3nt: TGCGCCAGCAGCCAGCCACCGGGACAGGGTAAAGAGACCCAGTACTTC

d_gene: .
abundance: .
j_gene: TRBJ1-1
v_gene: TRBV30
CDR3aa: CAWGGQNTEAFF
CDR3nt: TGTGCCTGGGGGGGTCAGAACACTGAAGCTTTCTTT

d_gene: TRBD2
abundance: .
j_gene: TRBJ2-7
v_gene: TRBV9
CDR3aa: CASSVGSIRGLAGTYEQYF
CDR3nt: TGTGCCAGCAGCGTAGGTTCTATCCGGGGACTAGCGGGGACTTACGAGCAGTACTTC

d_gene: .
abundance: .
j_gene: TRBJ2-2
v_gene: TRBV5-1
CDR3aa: CASSLSQPNTGELFF
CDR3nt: TGCGCCAGCAGCTTGTCTCAGCCCAACACCGGGGAGCTGTTTTTT

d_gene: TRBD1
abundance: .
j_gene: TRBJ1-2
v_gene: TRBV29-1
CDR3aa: CSVGAGQAYGYTF
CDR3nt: TGCAGCGTTGGGGCGGGACAGGCCTATGGCTACACCTTC

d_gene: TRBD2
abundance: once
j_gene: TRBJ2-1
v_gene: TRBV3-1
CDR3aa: CASSQLAGGGGNEQFF
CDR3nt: TGTGCCAGCAGCCAACTGGCGGGAGGAGGTGGCAATGAGCAGTTCTTC

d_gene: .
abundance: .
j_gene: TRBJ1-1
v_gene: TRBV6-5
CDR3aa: CASSGGMGGYTEAFF
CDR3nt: TGTGCCAGCTCTGGGGGGATGGGTGGGTACACTGAAGCTTTCTTT

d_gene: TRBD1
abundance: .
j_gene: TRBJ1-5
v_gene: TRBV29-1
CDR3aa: CSVGQGIGTTQHF
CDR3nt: TGCAGCGTTGGACAGGGAATTGGGACCACCCAGCATTTT

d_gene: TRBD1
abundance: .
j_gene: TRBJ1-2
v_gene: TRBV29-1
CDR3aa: CSVGGTEGGYTF
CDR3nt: TGCAGCGTTGGCGGGACAGAGGGTGGCTACACCTTC

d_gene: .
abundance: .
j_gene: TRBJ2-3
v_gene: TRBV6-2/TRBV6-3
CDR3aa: CASSYVDSTDTQYF
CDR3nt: TGTGCCAGCAGTTACGTCGACAGCACAGATACGCAGTATTTT

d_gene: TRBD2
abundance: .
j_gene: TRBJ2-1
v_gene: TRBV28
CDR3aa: CASSPGLAGGINEQFF
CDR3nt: TGTGCCAGTTCCCCGGGACTAGCGGGAGGGATCAATGAGCAGTTCTTC

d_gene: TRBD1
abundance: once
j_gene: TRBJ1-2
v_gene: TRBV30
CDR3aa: CAWSGADRPIYGYTF
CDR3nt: TGTGCCTGGAGTGGCGCGGACAGGCCAATATATGGCTACACCTTC

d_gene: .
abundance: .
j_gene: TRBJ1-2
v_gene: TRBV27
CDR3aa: CASTDGYTF
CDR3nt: TGTGCCAGCACCGATGGCTACACCTTC

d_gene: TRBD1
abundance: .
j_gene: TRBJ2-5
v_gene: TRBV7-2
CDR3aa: CASSFDRGRETQYF
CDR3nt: TGTGCCAGCAGCTTTGACAGGGGACGAGAGACCCAGTACTTC

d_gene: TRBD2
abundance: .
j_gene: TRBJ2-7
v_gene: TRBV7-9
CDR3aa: CASSLAQTSGKSYEQYF
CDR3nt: TGTGCCAGCAGCTTAGCGCAGACTAGCGGGAAATCCTACGAGCAGTACTTC

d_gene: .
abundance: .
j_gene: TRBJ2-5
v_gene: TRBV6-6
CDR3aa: CAHSQGETQYF
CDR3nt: TGTGCCCACAGCCAGGGGGAGACCCAGTACTTC

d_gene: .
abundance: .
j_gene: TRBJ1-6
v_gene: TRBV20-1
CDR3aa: CSAQVADGNSPLHF
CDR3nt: TGCAGTGCCCAAGTGGCCGATGGGAATTCACCCCTCCACTTT

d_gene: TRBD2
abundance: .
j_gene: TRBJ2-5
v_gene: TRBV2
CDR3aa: CASGIRGRAETQYF
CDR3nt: TGTGCCAGCGGGATCCGAGGGAGGGCAGAGACCCAGTACTTC

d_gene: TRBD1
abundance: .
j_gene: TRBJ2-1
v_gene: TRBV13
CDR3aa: CAMSTGLNEQFF
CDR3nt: TGTGCCATGTCGACAGGGCTAAATGAGCAGTTCTTC

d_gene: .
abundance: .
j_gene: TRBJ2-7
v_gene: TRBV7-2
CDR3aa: CASSLLSGEQYF
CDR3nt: TGTGCCAGCAGCCTTCTTTCGGGGGAGCAGTACTTC